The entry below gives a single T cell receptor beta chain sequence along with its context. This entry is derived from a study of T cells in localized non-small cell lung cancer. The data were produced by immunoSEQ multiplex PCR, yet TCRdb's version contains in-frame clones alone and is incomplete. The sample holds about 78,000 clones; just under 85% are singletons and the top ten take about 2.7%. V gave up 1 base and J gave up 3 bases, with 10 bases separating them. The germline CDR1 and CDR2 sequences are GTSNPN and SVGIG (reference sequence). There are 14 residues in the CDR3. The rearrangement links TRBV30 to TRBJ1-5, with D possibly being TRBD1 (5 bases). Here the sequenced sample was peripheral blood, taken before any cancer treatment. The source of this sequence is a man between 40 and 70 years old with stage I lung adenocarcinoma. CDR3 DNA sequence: TGTGCCTGGAGTGGTCAGGGTCTCAATCAGCCCCAGCATTTT. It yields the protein CAWSGQGLNQPQHF.